Sequencing of this T cell receptor (beta chain) was carried out in a study of cytomegalovirus exposure and HLA in healthy donors. Study-level background: A later analysis reported the same platform for the 120 validation repertoires and the 666 first-cohort repertoires.

With regard to this clone: The antigen is unknown.

The table came from immunoSEQ multiplex PCR; TCRdb's copy has only in-frame clones and leaves some out. The sample lists fewer than 200,000 clones; 85% to 90% were seen once. Study-wide results and caveats: Reported results showed that the classifier diagnosed cytomegalovirus status with high specificity and sensitivity. Researchers catalogued about 160 TCR beta chains as cytomegalovirus-associated.

Deletions cut 3 bases from V and 3 bases from J, with 18 bases between. The CDR3 sequence is 16 residues long. The germline CDR1 and CDR2 sequences are SGHRS and YFSETQ. Among the roughly 120 subjects of the validation cohort, separate from the roughly 670-subject first cohort, were the donors. This TCR was recovered from a woman aged 30 to 39 in good health and CMV-seronegative. The genes are TRBV5-1 and TRBJ1-2; a possible D gene is TRBD1 (6 bases). The sample consisted of PBMCs. Written as DNA, the CDR3 is TGCGCCAGCAGCTCCCTCCGGGGGGCGAATGACTATGGCTACACCTTC. Translation: CASSSLRGANDYGYTF.